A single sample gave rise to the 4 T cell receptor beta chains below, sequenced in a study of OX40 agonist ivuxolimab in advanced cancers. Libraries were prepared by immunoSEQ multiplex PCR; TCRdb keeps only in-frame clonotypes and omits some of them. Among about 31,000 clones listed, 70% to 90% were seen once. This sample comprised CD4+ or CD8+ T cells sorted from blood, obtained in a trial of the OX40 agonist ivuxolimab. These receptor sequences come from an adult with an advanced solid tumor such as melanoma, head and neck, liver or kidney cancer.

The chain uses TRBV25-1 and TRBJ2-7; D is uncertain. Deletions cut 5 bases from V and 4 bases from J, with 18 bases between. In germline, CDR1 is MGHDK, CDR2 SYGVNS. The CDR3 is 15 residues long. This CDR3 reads CASSPRDFDVYEQYF. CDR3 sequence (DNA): TGTGCCAGCAGTCCTAGGGATTTTGATGTTTACGAGCAGTACTTC.

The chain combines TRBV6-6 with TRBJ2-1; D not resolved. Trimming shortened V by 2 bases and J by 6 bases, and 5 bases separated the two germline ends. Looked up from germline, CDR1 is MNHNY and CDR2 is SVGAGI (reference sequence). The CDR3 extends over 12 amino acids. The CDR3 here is CASSYRTNEQFF. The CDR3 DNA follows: TGTGCCAGCAGTTACCGAACCAATGAGCAGTTCTTC.

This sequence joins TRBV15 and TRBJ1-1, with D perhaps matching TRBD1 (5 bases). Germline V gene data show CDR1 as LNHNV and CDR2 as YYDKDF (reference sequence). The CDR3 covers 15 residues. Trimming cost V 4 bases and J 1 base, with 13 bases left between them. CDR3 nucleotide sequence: TGTGCCACCAGCAAGAGGGGTTTAGAGAACACTGAAGCTTTCTTT. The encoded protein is CATSKRGLENTEAFF. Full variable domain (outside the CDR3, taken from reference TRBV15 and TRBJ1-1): DAMVIQNPRYQVTQFGKPVTLSCSQTLNHNVMYWYQQKSSQAPKLLFHYYDKDFNNEADTPDNFQSRRPNTSFCFLDIRSPGLGDTAMYLCATSKRGLENTEAFFGQGTRLTVV.

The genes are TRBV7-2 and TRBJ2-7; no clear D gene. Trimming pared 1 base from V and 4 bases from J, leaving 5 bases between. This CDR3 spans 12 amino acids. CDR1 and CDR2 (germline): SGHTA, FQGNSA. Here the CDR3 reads CASSLGAYEQYF. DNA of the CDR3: TGTGCCAGCAGCTTAGGGGCATACGAGCAGTACTTC.